This T cell receptor (beta chain) was identified during a study of blood T cell repertoires in COVID-19. Sequenced by immunoSEQ multiplex PCR; TCRdb stores in-frame clones only, minus some. The sample consists of around 85,000 clones, about 83% of them appearing once. The CDR3 length is 18 residues. V was clipped by 0 bases and J by 3 bases; unmatched bases: 8. The germline CDR1 and CDR2 sequences are LGHNA and YSLEER. This clone was seen once. Sequences were obtained from peripheral blood. The genes are TRBV4-3 and TRBJ2-2, with 9 bases that match TRBD2. This receptor was obtained from a man aged 60 to 75 with acute or convalescent COVID-19. CDR3 region: CASSQDLSAGGHTGELFF. As DNA, the CDR3 is TGCGCCAGCAGCCAAGATCTCTCCGCGGGGGGGCACACCGGGGAGCTGTTTTTT.